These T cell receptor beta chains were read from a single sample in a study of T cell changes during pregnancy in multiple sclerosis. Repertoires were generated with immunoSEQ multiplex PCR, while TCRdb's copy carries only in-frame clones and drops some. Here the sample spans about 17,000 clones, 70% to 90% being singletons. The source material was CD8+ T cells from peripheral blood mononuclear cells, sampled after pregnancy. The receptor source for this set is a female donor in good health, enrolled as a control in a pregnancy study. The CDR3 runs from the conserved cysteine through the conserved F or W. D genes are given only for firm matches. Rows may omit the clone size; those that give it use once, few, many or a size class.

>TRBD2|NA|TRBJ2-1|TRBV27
CASTDPGLAGVLSYNEQFF
TGTGCCAGCACCGACCCTGGGCTAGCGGGGGTCCTTTCCTACAATGAGCAGTTCTTC
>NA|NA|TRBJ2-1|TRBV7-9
CASSSRLNEQFF
TGTGCCAGCAGCTCCCGACTCAATGAGCAGTTCTTC
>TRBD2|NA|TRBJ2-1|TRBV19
CASTSRGGKYNEQFF
TGTGCCAGTACCTCCCGCGGGGGGAAGTACAATGAGCAGTTCTTC
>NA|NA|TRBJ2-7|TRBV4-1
CASSHGGGSYEQYF
TGCGCCAGCAGCCACGGAGGGGGCTCCTACGAGCAGTACTTC
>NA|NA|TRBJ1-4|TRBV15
CATSIRQVRGEKLFF
TGTGCCACCAGCATCCGACAGGTCCGAGGCGAAAAACTGTTTTTT
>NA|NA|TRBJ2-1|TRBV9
CASSVGGGNNEQFF
TGTGCCAGCAGCGTAGGCGGCGGGAACAATGAGCAGTTCTTC
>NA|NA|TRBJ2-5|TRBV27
CASRPLTGQETQYF
TGTGCCAGCAGACCTCTGACGGGTCAAGAGACCCAGTACTTC
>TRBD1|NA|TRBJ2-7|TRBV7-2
CASSRLFRDRAGEQYF
TGTGCCAGCAGCCGGTTATTCCGGGACAGGGCGGGCGAGCAGTACTTC
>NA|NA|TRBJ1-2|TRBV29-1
CSALEGGIYGYTF
TGCAGCGCCCTAGAGGGGGGGATCTATGGCTACACCTTC
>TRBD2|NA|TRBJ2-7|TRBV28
CASSFDGLAGRTYEQYF
TGTGCCAGCAGTTTTGACGGACTAGCGGGGCGAACCTACGAGCAGTACTTC
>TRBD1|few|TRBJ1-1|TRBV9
CASSVGGTGHTEAFF
TGTGCCAGCAGCGTAGGAGGGACAGGGCACACTGAAGCTTTCTTT
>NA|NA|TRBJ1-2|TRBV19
CASSNTDYGYTF
TGTGCCAGTAGTAATACGGACTATGGCTACACCTTC
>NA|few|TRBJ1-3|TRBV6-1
CASSGSTGSGNTIYF
TGTGCCAGCAGTGGGTCTACAGGGAGCGGAAACACCATATATTTT
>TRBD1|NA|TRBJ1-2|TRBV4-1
CASSQDLDRFYGYTF
TGCGCCAGCAGCCAAGACCTGGACAGGTTCTATGGCTACACCTTC
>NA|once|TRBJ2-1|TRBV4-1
CASSQAGSGPVNEQFF
TGCGCCAGCAGCCAAGCGGGTAGCGGCCCGGTCAATGAGCAGTTCTTC
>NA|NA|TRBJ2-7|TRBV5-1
CASSWTSGYEQYF
TGCGCCAGCAGCTGGACCTCGGGATACGAGCAGTACTTC
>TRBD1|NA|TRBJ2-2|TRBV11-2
CASSSLRGRGGGELFF
TGTGCCAGCAGCTCCCTCAGGGGGCGGGGAGGCGGGGAGCTGTTTTTT
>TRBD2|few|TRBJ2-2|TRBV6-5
CASSSGGENTGELFF
TGTGCCAGCAGTAGCGGGGGGGAGAACACCGGGGAGCTGTTTTTT
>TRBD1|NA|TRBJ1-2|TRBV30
CAWGLRGLNYGYTF
TGTGCCTGGGGCCTCAGGGGGCTCAACTATGGCTACACCTTC
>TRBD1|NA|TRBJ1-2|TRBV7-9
CASSLVQGAASGYTF
TGTGCCAGCAGCTTAGTACAGGGGGCGGCTTCGGGCTACACCTTC
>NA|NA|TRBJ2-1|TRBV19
CASSIGGAEQFF
TGTGCCAGTAGTATTGGAGGAGCTGAGCAGTTCTTC
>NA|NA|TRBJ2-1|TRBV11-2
CASIPHPGGGNNEQFF
TGTGCCAGCATCCCCCACCCGGGAGGGGGCAACAATGAGCAGTTCTTC
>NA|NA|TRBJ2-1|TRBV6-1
CASSEGEHNEQFF
TGTGCCAGCAGTGAAGGCGAGCACAATGAGCAGTTCTTC
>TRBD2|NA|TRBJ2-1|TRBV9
CASSVGGGGGNEQFF
TGTGCCAGCAGCGTGGGAGGCGGGGGGGGGAATGAGCAGTTCTTC
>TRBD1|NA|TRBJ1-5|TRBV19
CATADRGNRPQHF
TGTGCCACCGCGGACAGGGGTAATCGGCCCCAGCATTTT
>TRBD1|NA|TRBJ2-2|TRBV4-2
CASSQTTNRGTRAGELFF
TGTGCCAGCAGCCAAACTACTAACAGGGGGACACGCGCCGGGGAGCTGTTTTTT
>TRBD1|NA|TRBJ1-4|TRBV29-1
CSGYGQDGEKLFF
TGCAGCGGGTATGGACAGGACGGGGAAAAACTGTTTTTT
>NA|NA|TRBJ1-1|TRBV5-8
CASSFRGTEAFF
TGTGCCAGCAGCTTTAGGGGCACTGAAGCTTTCTTT
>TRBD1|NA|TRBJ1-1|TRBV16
CASSPHEGAQDTEAFF
TGTGCCAGCAGCCCCCATGAGGGGGCTCAGGACACTGAAGCTTTCTTT
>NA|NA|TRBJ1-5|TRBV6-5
CASSPREVSNQPQHF
TGTGCCAGCAGCCCCAGGGAGGTCAGCAATCAGCCCCAGCATTTT
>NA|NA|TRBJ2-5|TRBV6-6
CASSEDSWETQYF
TGTGCCAGCAGTGAGGACAGTTGGGAGACCCAGTACTTC
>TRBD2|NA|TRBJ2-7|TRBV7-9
CASSFVAGLLSYEQYF
TGTGCCAGCAGCTTCGTAGCGGGACTACTCTCCTACGAGCAGTACTTC
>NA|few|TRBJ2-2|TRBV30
CAWSVLGGEAGELFF
TGTGCCTGGAGTGTACTAGGAGGGGAGGCGGGGGAGCTGTTTTTT
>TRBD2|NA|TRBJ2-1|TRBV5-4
CASTLAGGDNEQFF
TGTGCCAGCACCCTAGCGGGAGGGGACAATGAGCAGTTCTTC
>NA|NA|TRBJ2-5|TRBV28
CASSFALGRETQYF
TGTGCCAGCAGTTTTGCTTTGGGGCGGGAGACCCAGTACTTC
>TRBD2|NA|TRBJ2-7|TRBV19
CASKSGGTSYEQYF
TGTGCCAGTAAGAGCGGGGGGACCTCCTACGAGCAGTACTTC
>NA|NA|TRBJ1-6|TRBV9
CASSVEVSGSRNSPLHF
TGTGCCAGCAGCGTAGAAGTTAGCGGTAGTAGGAATTCACCCCTCCACTTT
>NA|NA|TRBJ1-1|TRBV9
CASSEGDGLEAFF
TGTGCCAGCAGCGAGGGGGACGGACTTGAAGCTTTCTTT
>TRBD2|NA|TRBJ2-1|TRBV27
CASSFPSGGSSYNEQFF
TGTGCCAGCAGTTTTCCTAGCGGGGGAAGCTCCTACAATGAGCAGTTCTTC
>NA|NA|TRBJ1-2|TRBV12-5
CASGPFSGRSVNYGYTF
TGTGCTAGTGGCCCCTTTTCTGGCCGCTCCGTTAACTATGGCTACACCTTC
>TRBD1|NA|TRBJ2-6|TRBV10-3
CAISQARDRGFSGANVLTF
TGTGCCATCAGCCAGGCCCGGGACAGGGGGTTCTCTGGGGCCAACGTCCTGACTTTC
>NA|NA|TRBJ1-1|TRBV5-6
CASSLAGGKMNTEAFF
TGTGCCAGCAGCTTGGCGGGTGGCAAGATGAACACTGAAGCTTTCTTT
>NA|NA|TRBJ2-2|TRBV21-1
CASSSDRFTGELFF
TGTGCCAGCAGCTCCGACAGGTTCACCGGGGAGCTGTTTTTT
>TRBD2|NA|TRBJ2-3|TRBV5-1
CASGGTSGAGGTDTQYF
TGCGCCAGCGGTGGGACTAGCGGGGCCGGGGGCACAGATACGCAGTATTTT
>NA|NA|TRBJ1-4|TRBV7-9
CASSFIQTGRNEKLFF
TGTGCCAGCAGCTTTATCCAGACAGGACGTAATGAAAAACTGTTTTTT
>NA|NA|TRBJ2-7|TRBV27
CASSSETWNEQYF
TGTGCCAGCAGCTCGGAGACTTGGAATGAGCAGTACTTC
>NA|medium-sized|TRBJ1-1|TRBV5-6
CATHLGAEIMNTEAFF
TGTGCCACCCATTTGGGGGCAGAGATTATGAACACTGAAGCTTTCTTT